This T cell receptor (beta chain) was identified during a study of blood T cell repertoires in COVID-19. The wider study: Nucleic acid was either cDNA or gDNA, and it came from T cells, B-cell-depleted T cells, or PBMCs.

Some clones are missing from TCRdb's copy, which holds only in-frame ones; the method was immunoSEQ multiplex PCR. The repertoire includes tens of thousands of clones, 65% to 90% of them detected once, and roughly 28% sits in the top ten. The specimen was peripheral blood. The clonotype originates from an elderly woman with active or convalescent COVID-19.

CDR3: CASSLEWGRTEQYF. The CDR3 DNA reads TGTGCCAGCAGCCTAGAGTGGGGGCGGACCGAGCAGTACTTC. This rearrangement joins TRBV7-9 to TRBJ2-7; a weak D match, TRBD1 (6 bases). This CDR3 has 14 residues. V dropped 5 bases and J dropped 6 bases, with 17 bases sitting between them. Germline values: CDR1 SEHNR, CDR2 FQNEAQ (reference sequence).